Below, one TCR beta chain is given with its context. This specimen comes from a study of cytotoxic CD8 clonotypes in ibrutinib-treated CLL. Clones were sequenced by immunoSEQ multiplex PCR, and TCRdb holds only the in-frame ones, with some missing. The profile shows around 250,000 clones, 70% of them singletons. The length of the CDR3 is 14 residues. Trimming shortened V by 3 bases and J by 5 bases, and 13 bases separated the two germline ends. The germline V gene encodes CDR1 SGDLS and CDR2 YYNGEE. V is TRBV9 and J is TRBJ2-3; D may correspond to TRBD1 or TRBD2 (6 bases each). This TCR was recovered from a human donor with chronic lymphocytic leukemia. Sample: PBMCs, taken after 24 months of ibrutinib treatment. The DNA of the CDR3 is TGTGCCAGCAGCGAGGAGGGGGTTAAAGATACGCAGTATTTT. Translation gives CASSEEGVKDTQYF.